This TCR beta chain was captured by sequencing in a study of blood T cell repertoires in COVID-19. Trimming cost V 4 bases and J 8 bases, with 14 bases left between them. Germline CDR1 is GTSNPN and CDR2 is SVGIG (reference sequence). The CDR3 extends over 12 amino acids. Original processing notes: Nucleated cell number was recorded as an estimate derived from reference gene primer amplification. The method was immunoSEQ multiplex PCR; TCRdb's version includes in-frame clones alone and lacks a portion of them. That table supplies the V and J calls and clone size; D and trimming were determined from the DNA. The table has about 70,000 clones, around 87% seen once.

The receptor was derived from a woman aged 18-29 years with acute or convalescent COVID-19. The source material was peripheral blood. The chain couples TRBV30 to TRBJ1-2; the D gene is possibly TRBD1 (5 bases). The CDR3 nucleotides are TGTGCCTGGATGGACACTGAACAGGGCTACACCTTC. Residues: CAWMDTEQGYTF.